These 25 T cell receptor beta chains were sequenced from one sample in a study of breast tumors, draining lymph nodes, adjacent tissues. Samples came from axillary lymph nodes draining the breast cancer. TCRdb called the multiplex PCR reads again in MiXCR, with one record for every CDR3 protein. The sample lists 100,000 or so distinct CDR3 sequences, approximately 22% occurring once. The sample consisted of axillary lymph node tissue. The receptors stem from a female donor with breast cancer. Some clones in this sample may be carry-over from other donors' samples.

To note about this clonotype: Its ends do not fully match the called genes, so a read error is possible. The chain couples TRBV20-1 to TRBJ1-2; D unresolved. Germline lookup yields CDR1 DFQATT and CDR2 SNEGSKA (reference sequence). This CDR3 region has 15 residues. As DNA, the CDR3 is TGCAGCGTTGACACCCTAGACTTTAGAGGCTATGGCCACACCTTC. Protein product: CSVDTLDFRGYGHTF.

This clonotype was detected ten times or more. The J gene is TRBJ2-5, the V gene TRBV9; the match to TRBD1 covers 8 bases. Losses at the gene ends were 0 bases for V and 5 bases for J; bases not matched to a gene: 3. Germline CDR1 reads SGDLS; CDR2 reads YYNGEE. The CDR3 consists of 14 residues. The CDR3 DNA reads TGTGCCAGCAGCGTAGAGACAGGGGTTGAGACCCAGTACTTC. This codes for CASSVETGVETQYF.

In this sample, this clonotype turned up many times. The chain carries TRBV5-1 and TRBJ2-5; D is perhaps TRBD2 (5 bases). V was pared by 6 bases and J by 3 bases, with 15 bases between. CDR3 length: 14 residues. The germline CDR1 and CDR2 sequences are SGHRS and YFSETQ. CDR3 in DNA: TGCGCCAGCACGCCTAGCCCGAAGAAAGAGACCCAGTACTTC. It yields the protein CASTPSPKKETQYF.

In this sample, this clonotype turned up once. A much larger clone lies a single base off, so this may be a read error. This CDR3 fails to terminate in the conserved phenylalanine or tryptophan, so it likely reflects a read error. The chain uses TRBV2 and TRBJ1-5; D unresolved. V was trimmed by 4 bases and J by 2 bases, leaving 9 bases between them. From germline, CDR1 is SNHLY and CDR2 FYNNEI. The CDR3 consists of 14 residues. The DNA of the CDR3 is TGTGCCAGCAGTGGCGGGGATCGCAATCAGCCCCAGCATTCT. Translated, it gives CASSGGDRNQPQHS.

This clonotype was recorded once. A much bigger clone sits one base away, suggesting this may be a read error. This sequence joins TRBV30 and TRBJ1-2, with a tentative D call TRBD1 (6 bases). With 0 bases removed from V and 7 bases from J, the gap between germline ends came to 6 bases. CDR3 length: 11 residues. Germline-derived CDR1 and CDR2 are GTSNPN and SVGIG (reference sequence). The CDR3 nucleotides read TGTGCCTGGAGTGTAGGGGGTGGCTACACCTTC. Amino acids: CAWSVGGGYTF.

This clonotype was seen repeatedly, ten times or more. The gene calls are TRBV5-1 and TRBJ1-4; D gene unclear. The CDR3 covers 15 residues. The V gene's germline CDR1 is SGHRS and CDR2 YFSETQ. Trimming took 4 bases from V and 3 from J, leaving 13 bases between them. The CDR3 DNA follows: TGCGCCAGCAGCCCGTACGTAGGTGCTAATGAAAAACTGTTTTTT. This translates into CASSPYVGANEKLFF.

In this sample, this clonotype turned up many times. The J gene is TRBJ1-2, the V gene TRBV10-3; unclear D gene. Trimming removed 0 bases at V and 3 bases at J, with 8 bases between. The germline V gene has CDR1 ENHRY and CDR2 SYGVKD. The CDR3 totals 14 residues. Here the CDR3 DNA reads TGTGCCATCAGTGAGTCGACCTTGGACTATGGCTACACCTTC. It codes for CAISESTLDYGYTF.

This clonotype was counted many times. The rearrangement uses TRBV6-1 and TRBJ2-1; a weak D match, TRBD2 (6 bases). The CDR3 contains 16 residues. V dropped 3 bases and J dropped 7 bases, with 19 bases sitting between them. Germline-derived CDR1 and CDR2 are MNHNS and SASEGT. This CDR3 is CASSDPGKPRGNEQFF. The CDR3 coding sequence is TGTGCCAGCAGTGACCCAGGCAAACCGCGGGGTAATGAGCAGTTCTTC.

This clonotype showed up many times. The CDR3 protein is CASSEDGNSPLHF. In nucleotides, the CDR3 is TGCGCCAGCAGCGAGGACGGGAATTCACCCCTCCACTTT. This rearrangement joins TRBV5-1 to TRBJ1-6; D is ambiguous. This CDR3 has 13 residues. Germline V gene data show CDR1 as SGHRS and CDR2 as YFSETQ. Trimming removed 4 bases from V and 7 bases from J, with 9 bases in between. The full variable domain, in which reference TRBV5-1 and TRBJ1-6 provide the parts outside the CDR3, is KAGVTQTPRYLIKTRGQQVTLSCSPISGHRSVSWYQQTPGQGLQFLFEYFSETQRNKGNFPGRFSGRQFSNSRSEMNVSTLELGDSALYLCASSEDGNSPLHFGNGTRLTVT.

At least ten counts were recorded for this clonotype. The rearrangement uses TRBV5-1 and TRBJ2-5, with TRBD1 matching 7 bases. Germline V gives CDR1 SGHRS, CDR2 YFSETQ. The CDR3 consists of 14 residues. The ends lost 4 bases at V and 4 bases at J; junction bases unmatched: 7. CDR3 amino acids: CASSVRQGTETQYF. CDR3 bases: TGCGCCAGCAGCGTTCGACAGGGAACAGAGACCCAGTACTTC.

A remark on this clonotype: One base away lies a much larger clone, so this may be a sequencing read error. The V call is TRBV19, the J call TRBJ2-1, with D possibly matching TRBD1 (6 bases). V was cut by 4 bases and J by 6 bases, with 13 bases left in between. CDR1 and CDR2 (germline): LNHDA, SQIVND (reference sequence). This CDR3 contains 14 residues. Here the CDR3 reads CASSSGQTFNEQFF. CDR3 sequence (DNA): TGTGCCAGTAGTAGCGGACAGACTTTCAATGAGCAGTTCTTC. Full variable domain (outside the CDR3, taken from reference TRBV19 and TRBJ2-1): DGGITQSPKYLFRKEGQNVTLSCEQNLNHDAMYWYRQDPGQGLRLIYYSQIVNDFQKGDIAEGYSVSREKKESFPLTVTSAQKNPTAFYLCASSSGQTFNEQFFGPGTRLTVL.

With regard to this clonotype: This could be a read error, since a much larger clone is one nucleotide away. The chain uses TRBV4-2 and TRBJ2-3, with 9 bases fitting TRBD2. There are 15 residues in the CDR3. The V gene's germline CDR1 is LGHNA and CDR2 YNFKEQ. Trimming took 5 bases from V and 5 from J; bases not matched to a gene: 8. CDR3 in amino acids: CASSIELAGLDTQYF. The CDR3 DNA follows: TGTGCCAGCAGCATTGAACTAGCGGGTTTAGATACGCAGTATTTT.

This clonotype came up many times. CDR3 nucleotides: TGCAGTGCTAGAGTTCAGGATAGGGTTTACCAGCCCCAGCATTTT. As protein: CSARVQDRVYQPQHF. The rearrangement uses TRBV20-1 and TRBJ1-5; D not resolved. CDR3 size: 15 residues. The V end was cut by 1 base, the J end by 7 bases, with 17 bases between. Germline V gives CDR1 DFQATT, CDR2 SNEGSKA (reference sequence).

This clonotype was seen repeatedly, ten times or more. The chain has TRBV18 and TRBJ2-7, with D possibly matching TRBD2 (6 bases). The germline gives CDR1 KGHSH, CDR2 LQKENI. V gave up 3 bases and J gave up 4 bases, with 10 bases separating them. The CDR3 length is 13 residues. CDR3 protein: CASSPGAGYEQYF. For the CDR3, the DNA is TGTGCCAGCTCACCCGGCGCGGGGTACGAGCAGTACTTC.

In its sample, this clonotype was seen once. This could be a read error, since a much larger clone is one nucleotide away. V and J are TRBV19 and TRBJ1-2; D call uncertain. The V gene's germline CDR1 is LNHDA and CDR2 SQIVND (reference sequence). The CDR3 extends over 17 amino acids. CDR3 amino acids: CASSSTGWERVNCGYTF. The CDR3 DNA sequence: TGTGCCAGTAGTTCCACCGGTTGGGAGAGAGTAAACTGTGGCTACACCTTC.

This clonotype was detected ten times or more. The V call is TRBV6-5, the J call TRBJ1-2, with 7 bases lining up with TRBD1. Trimming cost V 6 bases and J 8 bases; bases outside gene matches: 12. Germline V CDR1 and CDR2: MNHEY, SVGAGI. This CDR3 spans 14 amino acids. CDR3 loop: CASREQGRLGGYTF. The CDR3 DNA is TGTGCCAGCAGGGAACAGGGGAGGCTGGGAGGCTACACCTTC.

In its sample, this clonotype was seen many times. The V call is TRBV10-2, the J call TRBJ2-1, with 8 bases lining up with TRBD1. Germline loops: CDR1 WSHSY, CDR2 SAAADI. The length of the CDR3 is 17 residues. Trimming removed 5 bases from V and 0 bases from J; junction bases left unmatched: 9. CDR3: CASSPRGQGSSYNEQFF. In DNA, the CDR3 is TGCGCCAGCAGTCCCAGGGGGCAAGGGAGCTCCTACAATGAGCAGTTCTTC.

This clonotype was recorded many times. The CDR3 coding sequence is TGTGCCAGCAGATCGACTAGCGGGAGCCTCGAGCAGTACTTC. Protein sequence: CASRSTSGSLEQYF. The V call is TRBV2, the J call TRBJ2-7, with 12 bases matching TRBD2. There are 14 residues in the CDR3. Germline trimming cut 6 bases from V and 6 bases from J; bases unmatched to any gene: 6. CDR1 is SNHLY, CDR2 FYNNEI, per germline.

Regarding this clonotype: Possible read error: a much larger clone is one base away. This chain connects TRBV5-4 to TRBJ1-2, with 8 bases identical to TRBD1. The CDR3 consists of 18 residues. Germline assignment: CDR1 SGHNT and CDR2 YYREEE (reference sequence). The CDR3 DNA reads as TGTGCCAGCAGCCGCTTGGGGGGGGGGGCAGGGGGCGCATATGGCTGCACCTTC. Translated: CASSRLGGGAGGAYGCTF.

V gene TRBV7-9 combines with J gene TRBJ2-4; no firm D call. CDR3 length equals 15 residues. Between the trimmed V and J ends, which lost 4 bases and 7 bases, there was a span of 17 bases. Per the germline V gene, CDR1 is SEHNR and CDR2 is FQNEAQ (reference sequence). In DNA form, the CDR3 reads TGTGCCAGCAGCTCCAGGTACGGTCTCCGGAACATTCAGTACTTC. This gives the protein CASSSRYGLRNIQYF.

This clonotype was counted ten times or more. The J gene is TRBJ2-1, the V gene TRBV9, with a possible D match to TRBD1 (6 bases). The CDR3 totals 17 residues. V was cut by 0 bases and J by 0 bases, with 13 bases left in between. In germline, CDR1 is SGDLS, CDR2 YYNGEE. The CDR3 region is CASSVAWGLGSYNEQFF. As DNA, the CDR3 is TGTGCCAGCAGCGTAGCGTGGGGGCTCGGCTCCTACAATGAGCAGTTCTTC.

The rearrangement joins TRBV20-1 to TRBJ1-1; D is undetermined. The ends were cut back, 6 bases at V and 6 bases at J, with 8 bases in the middle. Looked up from germline, CDR1 is DFQATT and CDR2 is SNEGSKA (reference sequence). This CDR3 comprises 10 residues. CDR3 in DNA: TGCAGTGCACGGAGGGCTGAAGCTTTCTTT. It is translated as CSARRAEAFF.

The V call is TRBV10-3, the J call TRBJ2-3; 9 bases are shared with TRBD2. Germline assignment: CDR1 ENHRY and CDR2 SYGVKD. There are 16 residues in the CDR3. V was clipped by 4 bases and J by 4 bases; unmatched bases: 9. CDR3 loop: CAISGLAGDKADTQYF. CDR3 bases: TGTGCCATCAGTGGGTTAGCGGGAGATAAGGCAGATACGCAGTATTTT.

Concerning this clonotype itself: This clone may be a read error of a much larger clone one base away. This chain connects TRBV5-1 to TRBJ1-3; D is ambiguous. The CDR3 contains 16 residues. Germline V gene sequence: CDR1 SGHRS, CDR2 YFSETQ. For the CDR3, the DNA is TGCGCCAGCAGCCCCGGCGGTGTGAACTCTGGAAACACCAAATATTTT. Amino acid sequence: CASSPGGVNSGNTKYF.

On this clonotype itself: A much more abundant neighbour one base away suggests this may be a read error. V gene TRBV20-1 combines with J gene TRBJ2-1; 7 bases agree with TRBD2. Germline V gene sequence: CDR1 DFQATT, CDR2 SNEGSKA (reference sequence). The CDR3 totals 14 residues. The CDR3 DNA follows: TGCAGTGTTAGAGATTGGCCCTCGGGAGGTGAGCAGTTCTTC. Its translation is CSVRDWPSGGEQFF.